This passage covers 13 T cell receptor beta chains from one sample sequenced in a study of T cells in Graves' hyperthyroidism and ophthalmopathy. TCR beta CDR3 regions were amplified from RNA transcripts. The TCR CDR3 was amplified in a first-round RT-PCR using the HTBI primer set. Each CDR3 protein is one row after TCRdb ran MiXCR on the multiplex PCR reads. The data contain under 300,000 distinct CDR3 sequences, around 22% of them singletons. Specimen: blood. These TCRs come from a young man with Graves' ophthalmopathy.

This chain connects TRBV30 to TRBJ2-1; either TRBD1 or TRBD2 may supply D (6 bases each). Germline lookup yields CDR1 GTSNPN and CDR2 SVGIG (reference sequence). This CDR3 contains 13 residues. V was clipped by 0 bases and J by 8 bases, with 11 bases between them. CDR3: CAWSVGGSDEQFF. DNA for the CDR3: TGTGCCTGGAGTGTAGGGGGGAGTGATGAGCAGTTCTTC.

This clonotype has just a few counts. The V call is TRBV20-1, the J call TRBJ2-7, with 7 nucleotides matching TRBD2. V lost 3 bases and J lost 0; bases outside the gene matches: 8. The CDR3 is 15 residues long. The germline CDR1 and CDR2 sequences are DFQATT and SNEGSKA (reference sequence). This CDR3 is CSASGGSQPSYEQYF. CDR3 nucleotide sequence: TGCAGTGCTAGCGGGGGGAGCCAGCCCTCCTACGAGCAGTACTTC.

J is TRBJ2-1 and V is TRBV6-2 or TRBV6-3, with 9 nucleotides matching TRBD2. There are 15 residues in the CDR3. The J segment lost 10 bases and the V segment lost 2 bases, leaving 9 bases of the junction unmatched. The germline V gene has CDR1 MNHEY and CDR2 SVGEGT. In nucleotides, the CDR3 is TGTGCCAGCAGTTACCAGAGCGGGGGGTTAGGAGAGCAGTTCTTC. Translated, it gives CASSYQSGGLGEQFF.

This clonotype was counted at least ten times. The chain couples TRBV12-3 or TRBV12-4 to TRBJ1-1, with TRBD1 matching 7 bases. The length of the CDR3 is 16 residues. Unmatched junction bases numbered 13, after V lost 5 bases and J lost 4 bases. The CDR3 sequence: CASSKRQGTLGTEAFF. The CDR3 DNA follows: TGTGCCAGCAGTAAACGACAGGGCACGTTGGGCACTGAAGCTTTCTTT.

The chain has TRBV29-1 and TRBJ1-4, with TRBD1 matching 9 bases. With V trimmed by 6 bases and J by 7 bases, 3 bases remained unmatched. There are 12 residues in the CDR3. From germline, CDR1 is SQVTM and CDR2 ANQGSEA. The CDR3 DNA is TGCAGCGTCCTGACAGGGGGTGAAAAACTGTTTTTT. Its translation is CSVLTGGEKLFF.

This clonotype came up a few times. A read error may be the cause here, since a much bigger clone is one base away. The chain couples TRBV3-1 to TRBJ1-1; D ambiguous. Germline V gives CDR1 LGHDT, CDR2 YNNKEL (reference sequence). Trimming shortened V by 4 bases and J by 3 bases, and 12 bases separated the two germline ends. CDR3 length equals 14 residues. CDR3: CASSPGSAYTEAFF. The DNA for the CDR3 is TGTGCCAGCAGCCCCGGCAGTGCCTACACTGAAGCTTTCTTT.

In this sample, this clonotype turned up many times. V and J are TRBV29-1 and TRBJ2-1, with 8 bases that match TRBD1. J gave up 4 bases and V 6 bases, and 5 bases lay outside the gene matches. This CDR3 is 13 amino acids long. CDR1 and CDR2 (germline): SQVTM, ANQGSEA. The CDR3 is CSVTGVGYNEQFF. CDR3 nucleotides: TGCAGCGTGACAGGGGTTGGGTACAATGAGCAGTTCTTC.

The V and J genes are TRBV5-4 and TRBJ1-2; TRBD1 matches at 9 bases. In germline, CDR1 is SGHNT, CDR2 YYREEE (reference sequence). The CDR3 is 17 residues long. V was pared by 2 bases and J by 9 bases, with 17 bases of the junction left unmatched. The CDR3 bases are TGTGCCAGCAGCTTCGGTGGCGGAACAGGGGGCGACCATCGCTACACCTTC. It specifies CASSFGGGTGGDHRYTF.

V usage is TRBV6-2 or TRBV6-3 and J usage is TRBJ2-7; 13 positions agree with TRBD2. The J segment lost 0 bases and the V segment lost 0 bases, leaving 2 bases of the junction unmatched. Germline assignment: CDR1 MNHEY and CDR2 SVGEGT. There are 17 residues in the CDR3. The CDR3 is CASSYSRTSGSSYEQYF. The CDR3 DNA sequence: TGTGCCAGCAGTTACTCAAGGACTAGCGGGAGCTCCTACGAGCAGTACTTC.

This clonotype occurred a few times. This sequence joins TRBV15 and TRBJ2-3; D remains unclear. V was clipped by 8 bases and J by 2 bases, with 14 bases between them. The CDR3 spans 14 residues. CDR1 and CDR2 (germline): LNHNV, YYDKDF (reference sequence). In DNA form, the CDR3 reads TGTGCCACCCTTTCAACCTTCGACACAGATACGCAGTATTTT. It codes for CATLSTFDTDTQYF.

This clonotype was picked up a small number of times. The chain employs TRBV7-9 and TRBJ1-1; D perhaps matches TRBD1 (6 bases). Germline assignment: CDR1 SEHNR and CDR2 FQNEAQ (reference sequence). The ends were cut back, 5 bases at V and 3 bases at J, with 13 bases in the middle. This CDR3 region has 14 residues. The CDR3 nucleotides are TGTGCCAGCAGCCAGCGGGACACCCACACTGAAGCTTTCTTT. Encoded protein: CASSQRDTHTEAFF.

CDR3 sequence: CHLAHRVRNEKLFF. In DNA, the CDR3 is TGTCACCTTGCCCATAGGGTTCGGAATGAAAAACTGTTTTTT. V is TRBV28 and J is TRBJ1-4; D remains ambiguous. Germline V lookup: CDR1 MDHEN, CDR2 SYDVKM. The CDR3 extends over 14 amino acids.

With regard to this clonotype: An end of the junction differs from the germline gene, which may be a read error. This rearrangement joins TRBV28 to TRBJ2-2; D is uncertain. This CDR3 is 16 amino acids long. CDR1 and CDR2 (germline): MDHEN, SYDVKM. This chain's CDR3 is CASSPVEGPRAGELFF. The CDR3 DNA follows: TGCGCCAGCAGCCCAGTCGAAGGGCCTCGCGCCGGGGAGCTGTTTTTT.